This T cell receptor beta chain came from a study of shared clonotypes between healthy human individuals. As to this clone: As yet, its antigen is unknown.

The germline gives CDR1 SNHLY, CDR2 FYNNEI. After removal of 6 bases from V and 6 bases from J, the junction contained 7 bases not matched to a gene. This CDR3 contains 14 residues. Each of the donors was a healthy adult who was HIV-negative and had not had a recent acute infection or vaccination. Only in-frame clones appear in the TCRdb table, and some are missing; sequencing was by immunoSEQ multiplex PCR. The sample contains a few million clones, approximately 94% of which appear only once. Study outcomes and limitations: Naive subsets typically showed greater estimated richness than memory subsets.

This rearrangement joins TRBV2 to TRBJ1-3; 8 nucleotides line up with TRBD1. This receptor was identified in a young man in good health. The sample was naive CD4+ T cells sorted from blood. Indicated subset: CD45RA+ positively selected. The CDR3 spells CASSERTGKNTIYF. Here the CDR3 DNA reads TGTGCCAGCAGCGAGCGGACAGGGAAAAACACCATATATTTT.